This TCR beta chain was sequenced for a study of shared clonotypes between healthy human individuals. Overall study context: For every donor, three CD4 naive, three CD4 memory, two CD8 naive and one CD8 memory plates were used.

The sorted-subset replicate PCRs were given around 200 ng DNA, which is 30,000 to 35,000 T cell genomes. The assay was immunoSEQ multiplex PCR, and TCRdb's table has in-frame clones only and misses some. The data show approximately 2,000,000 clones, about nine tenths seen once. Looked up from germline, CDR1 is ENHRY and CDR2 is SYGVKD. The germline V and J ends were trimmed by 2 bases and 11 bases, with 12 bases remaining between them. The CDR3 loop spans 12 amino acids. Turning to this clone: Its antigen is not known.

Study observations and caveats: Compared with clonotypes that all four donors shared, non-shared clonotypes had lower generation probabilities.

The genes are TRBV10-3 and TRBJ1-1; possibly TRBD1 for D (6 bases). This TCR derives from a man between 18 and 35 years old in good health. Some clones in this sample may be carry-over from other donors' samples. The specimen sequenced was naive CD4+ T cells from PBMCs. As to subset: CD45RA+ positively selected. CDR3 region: CAISELRGWAFF. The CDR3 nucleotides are TGTGCCATCAGTGAGCTCAGGGGTTGGGCTTTCTTT.